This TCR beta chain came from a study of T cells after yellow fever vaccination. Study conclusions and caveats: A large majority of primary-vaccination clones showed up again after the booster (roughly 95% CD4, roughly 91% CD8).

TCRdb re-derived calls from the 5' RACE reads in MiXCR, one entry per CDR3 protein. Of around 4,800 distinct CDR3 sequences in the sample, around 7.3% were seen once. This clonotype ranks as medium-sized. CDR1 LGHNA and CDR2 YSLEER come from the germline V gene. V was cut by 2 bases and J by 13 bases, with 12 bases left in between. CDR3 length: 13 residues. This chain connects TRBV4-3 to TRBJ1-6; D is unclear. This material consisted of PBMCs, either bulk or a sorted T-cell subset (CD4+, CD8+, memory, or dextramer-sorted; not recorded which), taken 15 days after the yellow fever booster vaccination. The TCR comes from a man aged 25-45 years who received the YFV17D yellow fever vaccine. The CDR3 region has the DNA TGCGCCAGCAGCCAAAGAGGGAGTACTCCCCTCCACTTT. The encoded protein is CASSQRGSTPLHF.